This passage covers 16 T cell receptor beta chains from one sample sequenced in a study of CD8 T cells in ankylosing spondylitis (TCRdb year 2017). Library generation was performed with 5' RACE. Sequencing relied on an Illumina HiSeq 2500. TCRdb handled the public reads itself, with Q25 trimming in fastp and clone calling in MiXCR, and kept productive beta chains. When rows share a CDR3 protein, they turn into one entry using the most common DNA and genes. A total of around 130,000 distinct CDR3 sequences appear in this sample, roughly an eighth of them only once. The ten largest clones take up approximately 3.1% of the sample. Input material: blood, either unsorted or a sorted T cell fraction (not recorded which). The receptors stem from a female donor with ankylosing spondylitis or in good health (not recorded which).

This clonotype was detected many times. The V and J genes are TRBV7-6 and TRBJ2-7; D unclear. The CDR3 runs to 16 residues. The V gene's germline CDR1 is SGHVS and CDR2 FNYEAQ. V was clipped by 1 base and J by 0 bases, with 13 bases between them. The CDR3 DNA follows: TGTGCCAGCAGCTTAGGGTTCGACCGGAGCTCCTACGAGCAGTACTTC. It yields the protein CASSLGFDRSSYEQYF.

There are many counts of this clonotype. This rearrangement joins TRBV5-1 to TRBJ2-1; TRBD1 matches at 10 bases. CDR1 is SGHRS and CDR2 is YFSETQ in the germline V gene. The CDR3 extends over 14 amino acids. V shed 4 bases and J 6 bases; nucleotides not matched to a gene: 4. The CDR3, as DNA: TGCGCCAGCAGCCAATGGACAGGGGGCAATGAGCAGTTCTTC. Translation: CASSQWTGGNEQFF.

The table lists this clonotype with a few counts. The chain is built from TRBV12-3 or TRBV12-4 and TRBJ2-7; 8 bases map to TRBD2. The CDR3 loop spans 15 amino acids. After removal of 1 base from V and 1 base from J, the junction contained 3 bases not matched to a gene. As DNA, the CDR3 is TGTGCCAGCAGTTTAGGGGTAGCGGGATCCTACGAGCAGTACTTC. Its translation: CASSLGVAGSYEQYF.

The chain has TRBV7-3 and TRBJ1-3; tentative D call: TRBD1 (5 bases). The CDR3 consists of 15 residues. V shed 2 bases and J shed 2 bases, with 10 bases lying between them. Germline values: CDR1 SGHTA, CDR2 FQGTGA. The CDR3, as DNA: TGTGCCAGCAGCTTAGCGGGAGGGGCTGGAAACACCATATATTTT. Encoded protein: CASSLAGGAGNTIYF.

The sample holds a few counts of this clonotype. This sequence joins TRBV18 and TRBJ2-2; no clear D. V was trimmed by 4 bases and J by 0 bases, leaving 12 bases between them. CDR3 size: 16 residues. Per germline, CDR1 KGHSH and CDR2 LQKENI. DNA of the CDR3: TGTGCCAGCTCACAAACGGAAGGATCGAACACCGGGGAGCTGTTTTTT. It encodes CASSQTEGSNTGELFF.

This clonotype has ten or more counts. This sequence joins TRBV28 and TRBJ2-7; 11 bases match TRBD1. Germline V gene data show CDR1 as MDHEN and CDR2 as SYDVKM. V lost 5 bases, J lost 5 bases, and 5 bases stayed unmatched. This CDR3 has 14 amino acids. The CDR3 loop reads CASSLRTGGDEQYF. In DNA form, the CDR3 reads TGTGCCAGCAGTCTCCGGACAGGGGGCGACGAGCAGTACTTC.

CDR3 residues: CASSLVVRTYTDTQYF. The CDR3 bases are TGCGCCAGCAGCTTGGTCGTGCGGACCTACACAGATACGCAGTATTTT. The gene calls are TRBV5-1 and TRBJ2-3; D gene ambiguous. V was trimmed by 0 bases and J by 2 bases, leaving 13 bases between them. Germline V gene lookup returns CDR1 SGHRS and CDR2 YFSETQ. The CDR3 is made up of 16 amino acids.

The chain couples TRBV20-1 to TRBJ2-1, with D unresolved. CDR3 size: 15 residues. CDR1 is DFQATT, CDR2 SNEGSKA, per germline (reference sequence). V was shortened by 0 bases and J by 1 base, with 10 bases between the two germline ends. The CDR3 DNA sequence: TGCAGTGCTAGAGAGGCTCCCCCATCCTACAATGAGCAGTTCTTC. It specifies CSAREAPPSYNEQFF.

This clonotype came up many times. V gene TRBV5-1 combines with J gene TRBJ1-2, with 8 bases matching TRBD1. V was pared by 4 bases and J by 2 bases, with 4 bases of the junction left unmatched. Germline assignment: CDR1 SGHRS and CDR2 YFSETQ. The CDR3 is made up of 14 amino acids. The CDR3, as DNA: TGCGCCAGCAGCCACGGGACAGGAAACTATGGCTACACCTTC. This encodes CASSHGTGNYGYTF.

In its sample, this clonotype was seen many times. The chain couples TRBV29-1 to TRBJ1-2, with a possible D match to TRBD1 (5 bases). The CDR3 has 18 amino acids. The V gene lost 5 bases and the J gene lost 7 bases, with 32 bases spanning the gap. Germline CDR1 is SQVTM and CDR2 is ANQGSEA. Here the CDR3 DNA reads TGCAGCGTTCTTTTTAGTCCACTCGTATCATCAGGGATTTTTGGCTACACCTTC. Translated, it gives CSVLFSPLVSSGIFGYTF.

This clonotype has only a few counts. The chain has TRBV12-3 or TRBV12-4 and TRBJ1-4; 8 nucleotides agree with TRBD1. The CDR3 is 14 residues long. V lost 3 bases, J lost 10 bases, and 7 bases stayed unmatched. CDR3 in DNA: TGTGCCAGCAGTTTGCTCCAGGGGGCGGGAAAACTGTTTTTT. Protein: CASSLLQGAGKLFF.

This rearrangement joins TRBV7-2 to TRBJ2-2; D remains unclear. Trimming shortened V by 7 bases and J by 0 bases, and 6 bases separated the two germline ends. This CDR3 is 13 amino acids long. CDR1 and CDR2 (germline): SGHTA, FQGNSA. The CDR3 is CASKQPNTGELFF. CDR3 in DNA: TGTGCCAGCAAACAACCGAACACCGGGGAGCTGTTTTTT.

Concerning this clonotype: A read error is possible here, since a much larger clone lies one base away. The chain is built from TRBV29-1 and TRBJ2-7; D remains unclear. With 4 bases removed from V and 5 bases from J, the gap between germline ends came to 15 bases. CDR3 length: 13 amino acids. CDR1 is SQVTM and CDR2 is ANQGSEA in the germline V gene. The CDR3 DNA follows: TGCAGCGTTGGGGCGGCGCGTAACAACGAGCAGTACTTC. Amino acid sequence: CSVGAARNNEQYF.

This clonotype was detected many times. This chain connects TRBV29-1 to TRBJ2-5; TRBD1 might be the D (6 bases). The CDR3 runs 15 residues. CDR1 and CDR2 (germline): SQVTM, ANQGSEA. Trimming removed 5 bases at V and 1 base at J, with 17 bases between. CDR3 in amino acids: CSVNGGQSFQETQYF. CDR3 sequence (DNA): TGCAGCGTTAATGGCGGACAGAGCTTCCAAGAGACCCAGTACTTC.

Here the CDR3 DNA reads TGTGCCAGCAGCCACAACGTCCAAGAGACCCAGTACTTC. This codes for CASSHNVQETQYF. This chain connects TRBV27 to TRBJ2-5, with D unresolved. CDR3 length: 13 amino acids. From germline, CDR1 is MNHEY and CDR2 SMNVEV (reference sequence). Deletions cut 6 bases from V and 1 base from J, with 9 bases between.

The CDR3 bases are TGTGCCAGCAGCTCTAGATCTTCGAACACCGGGGAGCTGTTTTTT. This translates into CASSSRSSNTGELFF. The chain carries TRBV7-2 and TRBJ2-2; the D is unclear. CDR1 and CDR2 from the germline V gene are SGHTA and FQGNSA. This CDR3 contains 15 residues. The ends were cut back, 4 bases at V and 0 bases at J, with 9 bases in the middle.